Each of the 16 T cell receptor beta chains below was sequenced from the same sample in a study of T cell changes during pregnancy in multiple sclerosis. Here immunoSEQ multiplex PCR was the method, and the copy in TCRdb shows in-frame clones only, minus some. This table has about 70,000 clones, around 90% appearing once. The material sequenced was CD4+ T cells from peripheral blood mononuclear cells, taken after pregnancy. The origin of the receptors is a female donor with multiple sclerosis, enrolled in a pregnancy study.

The chain employs TRBV19 and TRBJ2-1; no definite D call. Between the trimmed V and J ends, which lost 7 bases and 0 bases, there was a span of 10 bases. The CDR3 totals 14 residues. Germline CDR1 is LNHDA and CDR2 is SQIVND (reference sequence). The CDR3 loop is CASTQASSYNEQFF. The DNA for the CDR3 is TGTGCCAGTACTCAGGCGAGCTCCTACAATGAGCAGTTCTTC.

This chain connects TRBV10-3 to TRBJ2-2; 8 bases fit TRBD2. CDR3 length: 16 residues. The V and J ends lost 5 bases and 5 bases, in that order; junction bases with no gene match: 10. The germline CDR1 and CDR2 sequences are ENHRY and SYGVKD. The CDR3, as DNA: TGTGCCATCAGTATTGACAGAAGCGGGAGTACCGGGGAGCTGTTTTTT. It codes for CAISIDRSGSTGELFF.

The chain recombines TRBV2 with TRBJ2-5, with 9 bases that match TRBD1. CDR1 and CDR2 (germline): SNHLY, FYNNEI. The CDR3 spans 14 residues. After removal of 1 base from V and 7 bases from J, the junction contained 4 bases not matched to a gene. The CDR3 coding sequence is TGTGCCAGCAGTGAAGAGGGACAGGGAGGGACCCAGTACTTC. It translates to CASSEEGQGGTQYF.

In regard to this clone: The sample contains more than one DNA sequence encoding this CDR3. The chain employs TRBV9 and TRBJ1-4, with a possible D match to TRBD1 (5 bases). The CDR3 loop spans 15 amino acids. V was trimmed by 1 base and J by 3 bases, leaving 10 bases between them. CDR1 and CDR2 (germline): SGDLS, YYNGEE. The CDR3 bases are TGTGCCAGCAGCGTACAAGGGGCGGCTAATGAAAAACTGTTTTTT. Amino acids: CASSVQGAANEKLFF. The variable domain in full, completed from reference TRBV9 and TRBJ1-4, reads DSGVTQTPKHLITATGQRVTLRCSPRSGDLSVYWYQQSLDQGLQFLIQYYNGEERAKGNILERFSAQQFPDLHSELNLSSLELGDSALYFCASSVQGAANEKLFFGSGTQLSVL.

The chain combines TRBV7-9 with TRBJ2-1; possibly TRBD2 for D (6 bases). The CDR3 runs 16 residues. Per the germline V gene, CDR1 is SEHNR and CDR2 is FQNEAQ (reference sequence). The V and J ends lost 5 bases and 4 bases respectively, with 18 bases between them. The DNA for the CDR3 is TGTGCCAGCAGCCGCGGGGCCACCGGGAAATACAATGAGCAGTTCTTC. Its protein product is CASSRGATGKYNEQFF.

The rearrangement uses TRBV27 and TRBJ2-6, with unresolved D. Germline lookup yields CDR1 MNHEY and CDR2 SMNVEV (reference sequence). V lost 4 bases and J lost 4, with 8 bases in between. This CDR3 has 14 residues. The DNA for the CDR3 is TGTGCCAGCAGTTCGTCCAGAGGGGCCAACGTCCTGACTTTC. Protein: CASSSSRGANVLTF.

The chain combines TRBV10-3 with TRBJ2-2; 8 bases align to TRBD1. The length of the CDR3 is 15 residues. CDR1 is ENHRY and CDR2 is SYGVKD in the germline V gene. Trimming cost V 8 bases and J 2 bases; bases outside gene matches: 7. This CDR3 reads CAIWDGQGNTGELFF. CDR3 sequence (DNA): TGTGCCATCTGGGATGGACAGGGCAACACCGGGGAGCTGTTTTTT.

In its sample, this clone was seen once. The chain uses TRBV5-1 and TRBJ2-1, with TRBD1 matching 8 bases. Germline lookup yields CDR1 SGHRS and CDR2 YFSETQ. The CDR3 loop spans 14 amino acids. With V trimmed by 3 bases and J by 7 bases, 6 bases remained unmatched. CDR3 in DNA: TGCGCCAGCAGCTCGGGACAGGCGTGGAATGAGCAGTTCTTC. It yields the protein CASSSGQAWNEQFF.

This clone is a singleton in its sample. This sequence joins TRBV9 and TRBJ2-1, with a weak D call TRBD2 (6 bases). The CDR3 is made up of 17 amino acids. CDR1 is SGDLS and CDR2 is YYNGEE in the germline V gene. Trimming cost V 0 bases and J 3 bases, with 16 bases left between them. Here the CDR3 reads CASSVVGGNRGYNEQFF. Here the CDR3 DNA reads TGTGCCAGCAGCGTAGTTGGGGGGAACCGCGGCTACAATGAGCAGTTCTTC.

The chain couples TRBV4-2 to TRBJ2-5; D call uncertain. The CDR3 sequence is 17 residues long. V lost 0 bases and J lost 1, with 15 bases in between. The germline V gene has CDR1 LGHNA and CDR2 YNFKEQ. CDR3: CASSQEPRVGPQETQYF. In DNA, the CDR3 is TGTGCCAGCAGCCAAGAACCGAGAGTGGGCCCCCAAGAGACCCAGTACTTC.

The genes are TRBV7-3 and TRBJ2-2; 7 positions agree with TRBD2. The CDR3 length is 15 residues. With V trimmed by 5 bases and J by 4 bases, 7 bases remained unmatched. Germline V lookup: CDR1 SGHTA, CDR2 FQGTGA. The CDR3 loop is CASSQGDYPTGELFF. CDR3 sequence (DNA): TGTGCCAGCAGCCAAGGGGACTACCCCACCGGGGAGCTGTTTTTT. The full variable domain, rest sourced from reference TRBV7-3 and TRBJ2-2, is GAGVSQTPSNKVTEKGKYVELRCDPISGHTALYWYRQSLGQGPEFLIYFQGTGAADDSGLPNDRFFAVRPEGSVSTLKIQRTERGDSAVYLCASSQGDYPTGELFFGEGSRLTVL.

The V gene is TRBV2, the J gene TRBJ2-3; TRBD2 agrees at 9 bases. The germline V gene encodes CDR1 SNHLY and CDR2 FYNNEI. The ends lost 4 bases at V and 0 bases at J; junction bases unmatched: 5. The CDR3 is 16 residues long. The CDR3 region has the DNA TGTGCCAGCAGTGGTCCTAGCGGGATTAGCACAGATACGCAGTATTTT. This sequence encodes CASSGPSGISTDTQYF. The full variable domain, rest sourced from reference TRBV2 and TRBJ2-3, is EPEVTQTPSHQVTQMGQEVILRCVPISNHLYFYWYRQILGQKVEFLVSFYNNEISEKSEIFDDQFSVERPDGSNFTLKIRSTKLEDSAMYFCASSGPSGISTDTQYFGPGTRLTVL.

This chain connects TRBV5-5 to TRBJ1-5, with 9 bases lining up with TRBD1. This CDR3 spans 15 amino acids. The junction had 5 bases not matched to a gene; V was cut back by 4 bases and J by 3 bases. From germline, CDR1 is SGHKS and CDR2 YYEKEE (reference sequence). In DNA form, the CDR3 reads TGTGCCAGCAGCCGACAGGGGGGGGACAATCAGCCCCAGCATTTT. Protein sequence: CASSRQGGDNQPQHF.

The chain recombines TRBV9 with TRBJ2-7; 10 bases line up with TRBD2. The trim removed 4 bases at V and 0 bases at J, leaving 1 base unmatched. The CDR3 consists of 14 residues. CDR1 SGDLS and CDR2 YYNGEE come from the germline V gene. CDR3 DNA: TGTGCCAGCAGCCCTAGCGGGAGCTCCTACGAGCAGTACTTC. It yields the protein CASSPSGSSYEQYF.

The rearrangement joins TRBV6-5 to TRBJ1-6; TRBD1 aligns across 9 bases. The CDR3 is made up of 14 amino acids. The V and J ends lost 2 bases and 8 bases, in that order; junction bases with no gene match: 1. Germline CDR1 MNHEY, CDR2 SVGAGI. CDR3 region: CASSYGTGYSPLHF. The CDR3 bases are TGTGCCAGCAGTTACGGGACAGGGTATTCACCCCTCCACTTT.

The rearrangement uses TRBV7-3 and TRBJ2-2; D gene ambiguous. CDR1 SGHTA and CDR2 FQGTGA come from the germline V gene. This CDR3 is built from 15 residues. V was trimmed by 5 bases and J by 1 base, leaving 11 bases between them. The CDR3 here is CASSPLSRNTGELFF. In DNA form, the CDR3 reads TGTGCCAGCAGCCCGTTGTCGCGGAACACCGGGGAGCTGTTTTTT.